The 29 T cell receptor beta chains listed next were all sequenced from one sample in a study of shared clonotypes between healthy human individuals. Produced via immunoSEQ multiplex PCR; TCRdb's table is partial and in-frame only. Among about 2 million clones listed, about 95% were seen once. The naive CD8 subset, CD45RO-negative cells positively selected for CCR7, excluded terminally differentiated effector memory CD45RA+ cells. Source material: naive CD8+ T cells sorted from blood. These receptors all stem from a man aged 18 to 29 in good health.

The rearrangement joins TRBV7-2 to TRBJ2-6; D unclear. Trimming removed 1 base at V and 2 bases at J, with 6 bases between. The CDR3 totals 15 residues. Germline values: CDR1 SGHTA, CDR2 FQGNSA. In DNA, the CDR3 is TGTGCCAGCAGCTTAGGGTTCACTGGGGCCAACGTCCTGACTTTC. It yields the protein CASSLGFTGANVLTF.

The chain carries TRBV5-6 and TRBJ2-7, with D tentatively TRBD1 (5 bases). This CDR3 has 12 amino acids. Germline V gene data show CDR1 as SGHDT and CDR2 as YYEEEE. V was pared by 6 bases and J by 2 bases, with 9 bases between. The CDR3 DNA sequence: TGTGCCAGCAATTCAGGGCCCTACGAGCAGTACTTC. The encoded protein is CASNSGPYEQYF.

V is TRBV7-9 and J is TRBJ2-1; D perhaps matches TRBD2 (6 bases). Trimming cost V 5 bases and J 8 bases, with 19 bases left between them. Germline loops: CDR1 SEHNR, CDR2 FQNEAQ (reference sequence). CDR3 size: 15 residues. The CDR3 loop reads CASSGGLAIPHEQFF. The CDR3 nucleotides are TGTGCCAGCAGCGGTGGGCTAGCGATACCGCATGAGCAGTTCTTC.

V usage is TRBV9 and J usage is TRBJ2-1; 9 positions match TRBD2. Per germline, CDR1 SGDLS and CDR2 YYNGEE. The CDR3 is made up of 16 amino acids. V lost 0 bases, J lost 4 bases, and 5 bases stayed unmatched. The CDR3 sequence is CASSVDPTSGYNEQFF. The DNA of the CDR3 is TGTGCCAGCAGCGTAGATCCGACTAGCGGTTACAATGAGCAGTTCTTC.

In its sample, this clone was seen a few times. The V call is TRBV7-8, the J call TRBJ1-5; D call uncertain. This CDR3 is built from 13 residues. V was pared by 4 bases and J by 7 bases, with 11 bases between. Germline CDR1 SGHVS, CDR2 FQNEAQ. In DNA, the CDR3 is TGTGCCAGCAGCTCCCACAGCGGGCAGCCCCAGCATTTT. It specifies CASSSHSGQPQHF.

As to this clone: Other DNA sequences from this sample encode an identical CDR3 as well. CDR3 in DNA: TGTGCCAGCAGTTTACTTGGTCTACAAGAGACCCAGTACTTC. It translates to CASSLLGLQETQYF. V usage is TRBV27 and J usage is TRBJ2-5; D call uncertain. The V gene lost 2 bases and the J gene lost 2 bases, with 9 bases spanning the gap. From germline, CDR1 is MNHEY and CDR2 SMNVEV (reference sequence). The CDR3 totals 14 residues.

This rearrangement joins TRBV11-2 to TRBJ1-1; D unclear. V dropped 5 bases and J dropped 2 bases, with 9 bases sitting between them. Germline-derived CDR1 and CDR2 are SGHAT and FQNNGV. The CDR3 contains 13 residues. The CDR3 DNA reads as TGTGCCAGCAGCGCCGACACCAACACTGAAGCTTTCTTT. It translates to CASSADTNTEAFF.

The chain links TRBV28 to TRBJ2-7; D may match TRBD1 or TRBD2 (6 bases each). Looked up from germline, CDR1 is MDHEN and CDR2 is SYDVKM. The V gene lost 4 bases and the J gene lost 2 bases, with 9 bases spanning the gap. CDR3 size: 13 residues. The CDR3 nucleotides are TGTGCCAGCAGTTACAGGGAGGCCTACGAGCAGTACTTC. It encodes CASSYREAYEQYF.

The chain couples TRBV7-3 to TRBJ1-4, with TRBD1 as a possible D gene (5 bases). V was trimmed by 6 bases and J by 8 bases, leaving 13 bases between them. This CDR3 has 13 residues. Germline-derived CDR1 and CDR2 are SGHTA and FQGTGA. CDR3 sequence: CASRVTGGEKLFF. CDR3 coding DNA: TGTGCCAGCAGAGTAACAGGAGGAGAAAAACTGTTTTTT.

V gene TRBV9 combines with J gene TRBJ2-4; TRBD2 is a possible D gene (5 bases). Germline values: CDR1 SGDLS, CDR2 YYNGEE. The CDR3 totals 15 residues. V was shortened by 3 bases and J by 8 bases, with 18 bases between the two germline ends. In DNA form, the CDR3 reads TGTGCCAGCAGCGCGATTGACTTACCCGGGGACATTCAGTACTTC. Encoded protein: CASSAIDLPGDIQYF.

The gene calls are TRBV28 and TRBJ1-2; 8 nucleotides line up with TRBD1. V shed 2 bases and J 7 bases; nucleotides not matched to a gene: 3. Per germline, CDR1 MDHEN and CDR2 SYDVKM. There are 13 residues in the CDR3. CDR3 coding DNA: TGTGCCAGCAGTTTAAGGACAGGGTCTGGCTACACCTTC. Translated, it gives CASSLRTGSGYTF.

This clone has only a few counts. Additional DNA sequences in this sample encode the identical CDR3. The V gene is TRBV27, the J gene TRBJ2-1; the D gene is possibly TRBD2 (5 bases). The germline V and J ends were trimmed by 2 bases and 0 bases, with 8 bases remaining between them. CDR1 and CDR2 (germline): MNHEY, SMNVEV (reference sequence). This CDR3 is 15 amino acids long. The CDR3 coding sequence is TGTGCCAGCAGTTTAAGAGGGAGCTCCTACAATGAGCAGTTCTTC. Translated: CASSLRGSSYNEQFF.

This clone has a count of ten or more. The CDR3 DNA reads as TGTGCCAGCAGTCCGGACGGCCTTAATGAAAAACTGTTTTTT. Its translation: CASSPDGLNEKLFF. This rearrangement joins TRBV7-9 to TRBJ1-4; D not certain. Germline V gene lookup returns CDR1 SEHNR and CDR2 FQNEAQ (reference sequence). This CDR3 has 14 residues. The germline V and J ends were trimmed by 6 bases and 4 bases, with 12 bases remaining between them.

As concerns this clone: Other DNA sequences within the sample encode an identical CDR3. The rearrangement joins TRBV20-1 to TRBJ2-7; D gene ambiguous. CDR3 length equals 11 residues. CDR1 DFQATT and CDR2 SNEGSKA come from the germline V gene (reference sequence). Trimming pared 1 base from V and 6 bases from J, leaving 7 bases between. CDR3 bases: TGCAGTGCTAGAGTAGTAACCGAGCAGTACTTC. Amino acids: CSARVVTEQYF.

The chain combines TRBV5-6 with TRBJ2-7; the match to TRBD2 covers 10 bases. Germline assignment: CDR1 SGHDT and CDR2 YYEEEE. The length of the CDR3 is 15 residues. J was trimmed by 3 bases and V by 7 bases; bases with no gene match: 10. This chain's CDR3 is CASGFSSGSRYEQYF. DNA for the CDR3: TGTGCCAGCGGGTTTTCTAGCGGGAGTCGCTACGAGCAGTACTTC.

The chain couples TRBV30 to TRBJ2-7; 9 bases agree with TRBD1. V lost 1 base and J lost 5; bases outside the gene matches: 21. This CDR3 has 19 amino acids. Germline CDR1 and CDR2: GTSNPN and SVGIG (reference sequence). DNA of the CDR3: TGTGCCTGGAGTGCCCCCCCGCTTTTTCCGGGACAGGGAAGGGACGAGCAGTACTTC. It codes for CAWSAPPLFPGQGRDEQYF.

The genes are TRBV11-2 and TRBJ2-5; perhaps TRBD1 as D (5 bases). The ends were cut back, 6 bases at V and 5 bases at J, with 16 bases in the middle. CDR1 and CDR2 (germline): SGHAT, FQNNGV. The CDR3 consists of 14 residues. The CDR3 protein is CASSTPFRQETQYF. In DNA, the CDR3 is TGTGCCAGCAGTACCCCATTCCGACAGGAGACCCAGTACTTC. Full variable domain (rest looked up from reference TRBV11-2 and TRBJ2-5): EAGVAQSPRYKIIEKRQSVAFWCNPISGHATLYWYQQILGQGPKLLIQFQNNGVVDDSQLPKDRFSAERLKGVDSTLKIQPAKLEDSAVYLCASSTPFRQETQYFGPGTRLLVL.

V gene TRBV6-5 combines with J gene TRBJ1-2; D unclear. CDR3 length: 13 residues. The V gene lost 6 bases and the J gene lost 1 base, with 9 bases spanning the gap. Germline V gene data show CDR1 as MNHEY and CDR2 as SVGAGI. CDR3 in DNA: TGTGCCAGCAGCCCCGGGATTAACTATGGCTACACCTTC. This gives the protein CASSPGINYGYTF.

The chain has TRBV18 and TRBJ2-3, with D unclear. V was trimmed by 5 bases and J by 2 bases, leaving 14 bases between them. Germline assignment: CDR1 KGHSH and CDR2 LQKENI. CDR3 length: 15 amino acids. The CDR3 DNA is TGTGCCAGCTCATCCCCCGGACCTTCCACAGATACGCAGTATTTT. This translates into CASSSPGPSTDTQYF.

In its sample, this clone was seen a few times. This chain joins TRBV19 and TRBJ2-5; tentative D call: TRBD1 (5 bases). The CDR3 loop spans 13 amino acids. Trimming shortened V by 7 bases and J by 4 bases, and 13 bases separated the two germline ends. Germline V gene lookup returns CDR1 LNHDA and CDR2 SQIVND (reference sequence). Here the CDR3 reads CASTDRGRETQYF. CDR3 DNA: TGTGCCAGTACGGATAGGGGTCGAGAGACCCAGTACTTC.

This chain uses TRBV9 with TRBJ2-3; 9 bases fit TRBD2. The trim removed 0 bases at V and 6 bases at J, leaving 8 bases unmatched. Per germline, CDR1 SGDLS and CDR2 YYNGEE. CDR3 length equals 16 residues. CDR3: CASSVAREGLGDTQYF. Here the CDR3 DNA reads TGTGCCAGCAGCGTAGCGCGGGAGGGCCTTGGGGATACGCAGTATTTT.

V gene TRBV28 combines with J gene TRBJ1-2; D is unresolved. The germline CDR1 and CDR2 sequences are MDHEN and SYDVKM. This CDR3 has 11 amino acids. Trimming pared 7 bases from V and 8 bases from J, leaving 11 bases between. In DNA form, the CDR3 reads TGTGCCAGCATCGGAGGGAGGGGCTACACCTTC. This translates into CASIGGRGYTF.

V usage is TRBV6-5 and J usage is TRBJ2-1; possible D gene TRBD1, 6 bases. Germline CDR1 and CDR2: MNHEY and SVGAGI. The CDR3 has 13 residues. Trimming took 5 bases from V and 4 from J, leaving 9 bases between them. CDR3 DNA sequence: TGTGCCAGCAGTGGCGGACAGTACAATGAGCAGTTCTTC. Translated: CASSGGQYNEQFF.

This chain links TRBV18 with TRBJ2-7, with D perhaps matching TRBD1 (5 bases). Germline CDR1 is KGHSH and CDR2 is LQKENI. The CDR3 is 14 amino acids. Trimming pared 0 bases from V and 5 bases from J, leaving 11 bases between. The CDR3 loop reads CASSPPSGIHEQYF. Written as DNA, the CDR3 is TGTGCCAGCTCACCACCGTCAGGGATCCACGAGCAGTACTTC.

The DNA for the CDR3 is TGCGCCAGCAGCCCCAGGGAGGGGGGCCGAGAGACCCAGTACTTC. Its translation: CASSPREGGRETQYF. The chain links TRBV4-3 to TRBJ2-5; D is possibly TRBD2 (7 bases). The length of the CDR3 is 15 residues. The ends were cut back, 4 bases at V and 4 bases at J, with 16 bases in the middle. Per the germline V gene, CDR1 is LGHNA and CDR2 is YSLEER.

The CDR3 region is CASSNKRGTYNEQFF. The CDR3 coding sequence is TGTGCCAGCAGTAATAAGAGGGGGACCTACAATGAGCAGTTCTTC. The rearrangement links TRBV27 to TRBJ2-1; maybe TRBD1 (6 bases). This CDR3 has 15 residues. Germline loops: CDR1 MNHEY, CDR2 SMNVEV (reference sequence). V lost 5 bases and J lost 2, with 13 bases in between.

The chain is built from TRBV18 and TRBJ2-2, with TRBD1 identical over 7 bases. The germline CDR1 and CDR2 sequences are KGHSH and LQKENI. This CDR3 spans 16 amino acids. The ends lost 1 base at V and 3 bases at J; junction bases unmatched: 5. DNA for the CDR3: TGTGCCAGCTCACCACGGTCTACAGGGGACACCGGGGAGCTGTTTTTT. Translated, it gives CASSPRSTGDTGELFF.

The chain couples TRBV19 to TRBJ2-2; perhaps TRBD1 as D (5 bases). Trimming removed 1 base from V and 5 bases from J, with 11 bases in between. The CDR3 loop spans 15 amino acids. Per germline, CDR1 LNHDA and CDR2 SQIVND (reference sequence). The CDR3 loop reads CASSIGTYWTGELFF. The DNA for the CDR3 is TGTGCCAGTAGTATAGGGACATACTGGACCGGGGAGCTGTTTTTT.

The V call is TRBV30, the J call TRBJ2-3, with a tentative D call TRBD2 (6 bases). The V gene's germline CDR1 is GTSNPN and CDR2 SVGIG (reference sequence). V dropped 3 bases and J dropped 1 base, with 14 bases sitting between them. The CDR3 covers 15 residues. CDR3 DNA sequence: TGTGCCTGGAGGGGTTGGGGGGAACGCACAGATACGCAGTATTTT. As protein: CAWRGWGERTDTQYF.